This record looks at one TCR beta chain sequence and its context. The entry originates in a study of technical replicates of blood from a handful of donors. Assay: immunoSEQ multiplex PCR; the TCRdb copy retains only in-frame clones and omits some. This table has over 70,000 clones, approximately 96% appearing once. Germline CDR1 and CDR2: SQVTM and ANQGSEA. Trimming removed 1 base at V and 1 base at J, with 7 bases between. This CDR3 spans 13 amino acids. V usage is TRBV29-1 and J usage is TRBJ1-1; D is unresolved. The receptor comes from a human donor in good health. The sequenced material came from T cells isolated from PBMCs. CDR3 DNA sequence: TGCAGCGTTGAAGCGGCAGGGAACACTGAAGCTTTCTTT. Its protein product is CSVEAAGNTEAFF.